Listed here are 13 T cell receptor beta chains from one sample, sequenced in a study of blood T cell repertoires in COVID-19. The repertoire was sequenced with immunoSEQ multiplex PCR; TCRdb's copy has only in-frame clones and lacks some. Found here are fewer than 400,000 clones, about nine tenths of them singletons; the top ten hold around 1.7%. Sample: PBMCs or T cells enriched from blood (not recorded which). These receptors were taken from a woman aged 25 to 39 who had recovered from COVID-19.

This chain's CDR3 is CASSLALRQVDSGNTIYF. CDR3 bases: TGCGCCAGCAGCTTGGCCCTCCGTCAGGTGGACTCTGGAAACACCATATATTTT. The chain combines TRBV5-1 with TRBJ1-3, with D unclear. Germline V gene data show CDR1 as SGHRS and CDR2 as YFSETQ. CDR3 length: 18 residues. V was shortened by 0 bases and J by 0 bases, with 16 bases between the two germline ends. Variable domain in full (rest from reference TRBV5-1 and TRBJ1-3): KAGVTQTPRYLIKTRGQQVTLSCSPISGHRSVSWYQQTPGQGLQFLFEYFSETQRNKGNFPGRFSGRQFSNSRSEMNVSTLELGDSALYLCASSLALRQVDSGNTIYFGEGSWLTVV.

In the case of this clone: Mismatch with germline at one junction end may stem from a read error. The chain combines TRBV25-1 with TRBJ2-7; no firm D call. From germline, CDR1 is MGHDK and CDR2 SYGVNS. This CDR3 is 12 amino acids long. CDR3 DNA: TGTGCCAGCAGTGAACCGCCGGCCCCACAGCACTTC. This encodes CASSEPPAPQHF.

The chain employs TRBV19 and TRBJ1-5; no firm D call. V lost 3 bases and J 0 bases, leaving 15 bases between the germline ends. Per the germline V gene, CDR1 is LNHDA and CDR2 is SQIVND (reference sequence). The CDR3 totals 17 residues. The CDR3 is CASSIGEFGFSNQPQHF. The CDR3 nucleotides read TGTGCCAGTAGTATCGGAGAATTTGGGTTTAGCAATCAGCCCCAGCATTTT. The full variable domain, its missing parts supplied by reference TRBV19 and TRBJ1-5, is DGGITQSPKYLFRKEGQNVTLSCEQNLNHDAMYWYRQDPGQGLRLIYYSQIVNDFQKGDIAEGYSVSREKKESFPLTVTSAQKNPTAFYLCASSIGEFGFSNQPQHFGDGTRLSIL.

The chain is built from TRBV28 and TRBJ1-5; tentative D call: TRBD1 (5 bases). The ends were cut back, 3 bases at V and 6 bases at J, with 21 bases in the middle. This CDR3 is 17 amino acids long. From germline, CDR1 is MDHEN and CDR2 SYDVKM. DNA of the CDR3: TGTGCCAGCAGTTTGATTAATTTGGTGACAGCCCCTCAGCCCCAGCATTTT. It translates to CASSLINLVTAPQPQHF. The full variable domain, in which reference TRBV28 and TRBJ1-5 provide the parts outside the CDR3, is DVKVTQSSRYLVKRTGEKVFLECVQDMDHENMFWYRQDPGLGLRLIYFSYDVKMKEKGDIPEGYSVSREKKERFSLILESASTNQTSMYLCASSLINLVTAPQPQHFGDGTRLSIL.

This clone has only a few counts. CDR3 in amino acids: CASSFTDISYEQYF. In DNA, the CDR3 is TGTGCCAGCAGCTTTACGGACATTTCCTACGAGCAGTACTTC. The chain couples TRBV7-2 to TRBJ2-7; maybe TRBD1 (5 bases). The germline V gene encodes CDR1 SGHTA and CDR2 FQGNSA. The germline V and J ends were trimmed by 3 bases and 1 base, with 10 bases remaining between them. The CDR3 spans 14 residues.

The chain has TRBV12-3 or TRBV12-4 and TRBJ2-2, with D tentatively TRBD2 (6 bases). The V gene lost 10 bases and the J gene lost 5 bases, with 14 bases spanning the gap. The length of the CDR3 is 13 residues. The CDR3 region is CATGGRSTGELFF. The CDR3 nucleotides read TGTGCCACTGGAGGGCGGAGTACCGGGGAGCTGTTTTTT.

V gene TRBV2 combines with J gene TRBJ1-4; 12 nucleotides line up with TRBD1. After removal of 6 bases from V and 4 bases from J, the junction contained 18 bases not matched to a gene. The CDR3 is made up of 20 amino acids. Germline V CDR1 and CDR2: SNHLY, FYNNEI. In DNA, the CDR3 is TGTGCCAGCAGGTACAATCGTCCCGGGACAGGGGGCAGGGGTAATGAAAAACTGTTTTTT. Translated, it gives CASRYNRPGTGGRGNEKLFF.

The chain recombines TRBV5-1 with TRBJ2-7; D uncertain. Germline assignment: CDR1 SGHRS and CDR2 YFSETQ. The CDR3 length is 15 residues. V lost 0 bases, J lost 4 bases, and 14 bases lay in between. The chain's CDR3 is CASSLEAGAMYEQYF. CDR3 DNA: TGCGCCAGCAGCTTGGAGGCAGGTGCTATGTACGAGCAGTACTTC. Together with reference TRBV5-1 and TRBJ2-7, the CDR3 gives the full variable domain: KAGVTQTPRYLIKTRGQQVTLSCSPISGHRSVSWYQQTPGQGLQFLFEYFSETQRNKGNFPGRFSGRQFSNSRSEMNVSTLELGDSALYLCASSLEAGAMYEQYFGPGTRLTVT.

The chain carries TRBV18 and TRBJ2-6; D is uncertain. The germline V gene encodes CDR1 KGHSH and CDR2 LQKENI. V lost 3 bases and J lost 0, with 12 bases in between. The CDR3 is 17 amino acids. The CDR3 spells CASSPEVPSSGANVLTF. Here the CDR3 DNA reads TGTGCCAGCTCACCCGAGGTTCCTAGCTCTGGGGCCAACGTCCTGACTTTC.

The V and J genes are TRBV6-5 and TRBJ2-7; 9 nucleotides match TRBD1. Germline lookup yields CDR1 MNHEY and CDR2 SVGAGI. The junction had 8 bases not matched to a gene; V was cut back by 3 bases and J by 5 bases. The CDR3 has 15 amino acids. CDR3 region: CASSYGRDRVNEQYF. The CDR3 nucleotides are TGTGCCAGCAGTTATGGACGGGACAGGGTTAACGAGCAGTACTTC.

This clone appeared a few times. V gene TRBV11-2 combines with J gene TRBJ2-1; no clear D. Looked up from germline, CDR1 is SGHAT and CDR2 is FQNNGV. The CDR3 has 15 residues. The ends were cut back, 2 bases at V and 2 bases at J, with 10 bases in the middle. CDR3 protein: CASSLSPDAYNEQFF. Here the CDR3 DNA reads TGTGCCAGCAGCTTATCCCCAGATGCCTACAATGAGCAGTTCTTC.

This sequence joins TRBV6-5 and TRBJ2-2, with TRBD2 matching 10 bases. Trimming at V came to 4 bases and at J to 7 bases, leaving 3 bases not matched to a gene. Germline V lookup: CDR1 MNHEY, CDR2 SVGAGI. CDR3 length: 14 amino acids. The CDR3, as DNA: TGTGCCAGCAGTTCAGCGGGAGGGGGCGGGGAGCTGTTTTTT. Its protein product is CASSSAGGGGELFF.

V gene TRBV27 combines with J gene TRBJ1-5; D may be TRBD1 (5 bases). The CDR3 is made up of 17 amino acids. The V gene lost 5 bases and the J gene lost 10 bases, with 27 bases spanning the gap. Germline loops: CDR1 MNHEY, CDR2 SMNVEV (reference sequence). The CDR3 is CASSPKPPGRPGGPQHF. CDR3 DNA sequence: TGTGCCAGCAGTCCTAAACCTCCAGGACGCCCCGGGGGTCCCCAGCATTTT.